These 18 T cell receptor beta chains share one sample of origin, sequenced in a study of T cell repertoires in cytomegalovirus infection. MiXCR, run by TCRdb on the reads, gives a single entry per CDR3 protein. The sample has some 100,000 distinct CDR3 sequences; about 22% are singletons. The sample taken for sequencing was CD8+ T cells from PBMCs. These receptors were obtained from a human donor in good health (CMV status not recorded). Some clones in this sample may be carry-over from other donors' samples.

The sample holds many counts of this clonotype. The V gene is TRBV6-6, the J gene TRBJ2-7; 11 nucleotides align to TRBD1. Germline values: CDR1 MNHNY, CDR2 SVGAGI (reference sequence). This CDR3 has 16 residues. The V segment lost 0 bases and the J segment 3 bases; nucleotides outside the gene matches: 4. The CDR3 bases are TGTGCCAGCAGTTACTCCCAGGGACAGGGGGTCTACGAGCAGTACTTC. Protein: CASSYSQGQGVYEQYF.

This clonotype was observed a few times. The CDR3 bases are TGTGCCTGGAGTGCGGGACAGGGAGGAGATACGCAGTATTTT. It yields the protein CAWSAGQGGDTQYF. This chain uses TRBV30 with TRBJ2-3; the match to TRBD1 covers 9 bases. V lost 1 base and J lost 5; bases outside the gene matches: 4. The germline V gene encodes CDR1 GTSNPN and CDR2 SVGIG (reference sequence). The CDR3 runs to 14 residues.

This clonotype came up many times. The J gene is TRBJ2-1, the V gene TRBV6-2 or TRBV6-3; tentative D call: TRBD1 (6 bases). CDR3 size: 14 residues. Per the germline V gene, CDR1 is MNHEY and CDR2 is SVGEGT. The V gene lost 2 bases and the J gene lost 1 base, with 6 bases spanning the gap. This CDR3 reads CASSYQGSYNEQFF. The CDR3 nucleotides are TGTGCCAGCAGTTACCAGGGGTCCTACAATGAGCAGTTCTTC.

This sequence joins TRBV20-1 and TRBJ2-1, with TRBD2 as a possible D gene (5 bases). The germline V gene encodes CDR1 DFQATT and CDR2 SNEGSKA (reference sequence). The CDR3 sequence is 13 residues long. With 6 bases removed from V and 9 bases from J, the gap between germline ends came to 18 bases. The CDR3 sequence: CSADSRLEGEQFF. The CDR3, as DNA: TGCAGTGCCGATAGTCGGCTAGAGGGTGAGCAGTTCTTC.

This clonotype occurred many times. This sequence joins TRBV7-9 and TRBJ2-1; 9 nucleotides match TRBD2. This CDR3 comprises 16 residues. The germline V gene encodes CDR1 SEHNR and CDR2 FQNEAQ (reference sequence). The ends lost 3 bases at V and 8 bases at J; junction bases unmatched: 11. The CDR3 region is CASSFRAGGLGHEQFF. As DNA, the CDR3 is TGTGCCAGCAGCTTTAGAGCGGGAGGCCTGGGACATGAGCAGTTCTTC.

This rearrangement joins TRBV6-2 or TRBV6-3 to TRBJ2-1, with D perhaps matching TRBD2 (7 bases). The CDR3 has 18 amino acids. V lost 0 bases to trimming and J lost 7 bases, with 22 bases between them. Germline V CDR1 and CDR2: MNHEY, SVGEGT. The CDR3 coding sequence is TGTGCCAGCAGTTACTCGAGGGAGGGGGGGAAGTCGACAAATGAGCAGTTCTTC. Translated: CASSYSREGGKSTNEQFF.

This clonotype occurred a few times. The chain links TRBV6-5 to TRBJ1-1, with D unresolved. V shed 10 bases and J shed 1 base, with 10 bases lying between them. This CDR3 spans 12 amino acids. Germline CDR1 and CDR2: MNHEY and SVGAGI. The CDR3, as DNA: TGTGCCACATTTGGGTCGAACACTGAAGCTTTCTTT. Translating gives CATFGSNTEAFF.

The sample holds many counts of this clonotype. This chain connects TRBV2 to TRBJ2-7; no reliable D call. This CDR3 is 13 amino acids long. Trimming removed 5 bases at V and 2 bases at J, with 10 bases between. Germline V gives CDR1 SNHLY, CDR2 FYNNEI. CDR3: CASSRTVTYEQYF. The DNA of the CDR3 is TGTGCCAGCAGTCGGACGGTAACCTACGAGCAGTACTTC.

There are many counts of this clonotype. The gene calls are TRBV7-2 and TRBJ2-1; 10 bases agree with TRBD1. Germline V gives CDR1 SGHTA, CDR2 FQGNSA. The trim removed 4 bases at V and 1 base at J, leaving 4 bases unmatched. This CDR3 is 16 amino acids long. CDR3 region: CASSSDRGGSYNEQFF. The CDR3 DNA reads TGTGCCAGCAGCTCGGACAGGGGGGGGTCCTACAATGAGCAGTTCTTC. Drawing the rest from reference TRBV7-2 and TRBJ2-1, the complete variable domain is GAGVSQSPSNKVTEKGKDVELRCDPISGHTALYWYRQSLGQGLEFLIYFQGNSAPDKSGLPSDRFSAERTGGSVSTLTIQRTQQEDSAVYLCASSSDRGGSYNEQFFGPGTRLTVL.

The V call is TRBV28, the J call TRBJ2-7, with 7 bases lining up with TRBD2. The V and J ends lost 3 bases and 2 bases, in that order; junction bases with no gene match: 7. CDR1 and CDR2 (germline): MDHEN, SYDVKM. This CDR3 region has 15 residues. The chain's CDR3 is CASSLVRELAYEQYF. In DNA, the CDR3 is TGTGCCAGCAGTTTGGTGCGGGAGTTAGCCTACGAGCAGTACTTC.

This chain connects TRBV7-2 to TRBJ2-1, with TRBD2 matching over 14 bases. Germline trimming cut 0 bases from V and 7 bases from J; bases unmatched to any gene: 5. This CDR3 is 17 amino acids long. Germline lookup yields CDR1 SGHTA and CDR2 FQGNSA. The CDR3 nucleotides are TGTGCCAGCAGCTTAGCCCCGGGACTAGCGGGGGCGAATGAGCAGTTCTTC. Encoded protein: CASSLAPGLAGANEQFF.

This clonotype has a count of ten or more. This sequence joins TRBV7-6 and TRBJ1-6, with D possibly being TRBD1 (5 bases). The CDR3 is made up of 15 amino acids. The germline V gene has CDR1 SGHVS and CDR2 FNYEAQ. Trimming took 4 bases from V and 9 from J, leaving 16 bases between them. The CDR3 DNA sequence: TGTGCCAGCAGCTCAAGACAGAGTCAAGGTTCACCCCTCCACTTT. It is translated as CASSSRQSQGSPLHF.

This clonotype occurred a few times. V is TRBV7-8 and J is TRBJ2-7; 11 positions match TRBD1. The junction had 5 bases not matched to a gene; V was cut back by 4 bases and J by 6 bases. Germline values: CDR1 SGHVS, CDR2 FQNEAQ. The CDR3 consists of 14 residues. The CDR3 is CASSYGQGAVEQYF. The DNA of the CDR3 is TGTGCCAGCAGCTACGGACAGGGGGCGGTCGAGCAGTACTTC.

This clonotype was observed a handful of times. This chain connects TRBV6-6 to TRBJ2-1; unclear D gene. The CDR3 totals 15 residues. V was pared by 2 bases and J by 3 bases, with 11 bases between. Germline V CDR1 and CDR2: MNHNY, SVGAGI (reference sequence). The CDR3 region is CASSYTGLNYNEQFF. CDR3 bases: TGTGCCAGCAGTTACACCGGGCTTAACTACAATGAGCAGTTCTTC.

This clonotype was detected many times. The V and J genes are TRBV7-2 and TRBJ2-7; 7 bases line up with TRBD1. Trimming at V came to 5 bases and at J to 2 bases, leaving 12 bases not matched to a gene. The CDR3 extends over 16 amino acids. Per germline, CDR1 SGHTA and CDR2 FQGNSA. The DNA of the CDR3 is TGTGCCAGCAGCAAAGGGGGCTGGCAGAACCCCTACGAGCAGTACTTC. It codes for CASSKGGWQNPYEQYF.

This clonotype was seen more than once but under ten times. The V and J genes are TRBV12-3 or TRBV12-4 and TRBJ1-1, with a weak D call TRBD1 (5 bases). V was cut by 6 bases and J by 1 base, with 9 bases left in between. The CDR3 spans 13 residues. This CDR3 is CASRAGENTEAFF. CDR3 in DNA: TGTGCCAGCAGAGCGGGGGAGAACACTGAAGCTTTCTTT.

This clonotype was seen a handful of times. V is TRBV28 and J is TRBJ1-1; the D gene is possibly TRBD1 (6 bases). Trimming removed 2 bases at V and 3 bases at J, with 10 bases between. CDR3 length: 14 amino acids. Germline V gene sequence: CDR1 MDHEN, CDR2 SYDVKM. CDR3 in amino acids: CASSLRGGDTEAFF. In nucleotides, the CDR3 is TGTGCCAGCAGTTTAAGAGGGGGGGACACTGAAGCTTTCTTT.

The gene calls are TRBV29-1 and TRBJ2-7; the D gene is possibly TRBD2 (5 bases). Germline V CDR1 and CDR2: SQVTM, ANQGSEA. Trimming shortened V by 5 bases and J by 6 bases, and 17 bases separated the two germline ends. The CDR3 extends over 13 amino acids. The CDR3 region is CSVSLGRGGEQYF. CDR3 sequence (DNA): TGCAGCGTTAGTCTAGGGAGAGGCGGCGAGCAGTACTTC.